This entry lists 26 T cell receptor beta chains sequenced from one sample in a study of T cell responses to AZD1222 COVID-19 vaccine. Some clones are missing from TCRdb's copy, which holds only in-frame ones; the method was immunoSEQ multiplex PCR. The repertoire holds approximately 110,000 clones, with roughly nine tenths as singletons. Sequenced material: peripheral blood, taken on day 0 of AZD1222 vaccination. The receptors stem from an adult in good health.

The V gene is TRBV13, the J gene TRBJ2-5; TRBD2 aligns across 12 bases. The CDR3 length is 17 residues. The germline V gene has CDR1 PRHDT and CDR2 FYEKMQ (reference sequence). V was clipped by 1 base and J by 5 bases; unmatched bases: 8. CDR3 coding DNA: TGTGCCAGCAGCTTAGCTCTAGCGGGAGGGTCTACTGAGACCCAGTACTTC. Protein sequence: CASSLALAGGSTETQYF.

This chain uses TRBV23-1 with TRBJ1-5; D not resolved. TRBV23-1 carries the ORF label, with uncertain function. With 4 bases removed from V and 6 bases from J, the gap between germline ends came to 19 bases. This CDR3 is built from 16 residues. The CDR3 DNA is TGCGCCAGCAGTCGATTAACGGGCGAGGGCGGTCAGCCCCAGCATTTT. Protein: CASSRLTGEGGQPQHF.

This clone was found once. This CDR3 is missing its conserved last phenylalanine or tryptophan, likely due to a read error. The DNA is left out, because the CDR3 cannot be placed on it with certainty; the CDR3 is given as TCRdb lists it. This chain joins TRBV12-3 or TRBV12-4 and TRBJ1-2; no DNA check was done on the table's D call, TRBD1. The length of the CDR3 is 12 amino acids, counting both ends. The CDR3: CASSLGLGQTFI.

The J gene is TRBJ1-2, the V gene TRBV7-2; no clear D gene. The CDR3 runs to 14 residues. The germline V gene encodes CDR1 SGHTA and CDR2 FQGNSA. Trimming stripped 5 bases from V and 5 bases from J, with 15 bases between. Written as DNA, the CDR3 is TGTGCCAGCAGCCGCGAGTGGGCGGAGTATGGCTACACCTTC. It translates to CASSREWAEYGYTF.

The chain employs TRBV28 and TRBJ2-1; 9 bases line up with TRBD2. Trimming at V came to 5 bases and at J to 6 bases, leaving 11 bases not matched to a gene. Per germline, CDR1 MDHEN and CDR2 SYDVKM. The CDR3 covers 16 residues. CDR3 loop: CASSAPGTSKSNEQFF. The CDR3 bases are TGTGCCAGCAGTGCGCCCGGGACTAGCAAGAGCAATGAGCAGTTCTTC.

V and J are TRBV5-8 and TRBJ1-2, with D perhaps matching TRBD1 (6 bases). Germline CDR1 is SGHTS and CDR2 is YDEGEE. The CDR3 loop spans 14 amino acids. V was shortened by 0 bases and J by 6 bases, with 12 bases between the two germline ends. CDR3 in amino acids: CASSLAWGANGYTF. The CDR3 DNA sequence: TGTGCCAGCAGCTTGGCGTGGGGGGCTAATGGCTACACCTTC. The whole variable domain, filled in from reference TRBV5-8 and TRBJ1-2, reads EAGVTQSPTHLIKTRGQQATLRCSPISGHTSVYWYQQALGLGLQFLLWYDEGEERNRGNFPPRFSGRQFPNYSSELNVNALELEDSALYLCASSLAWGANGYTFGSGTRLTVV.

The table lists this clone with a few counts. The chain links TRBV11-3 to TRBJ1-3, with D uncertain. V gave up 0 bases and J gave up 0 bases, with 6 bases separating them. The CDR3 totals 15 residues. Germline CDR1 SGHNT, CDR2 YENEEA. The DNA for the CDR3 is TGTGCCAGCAGCTTAGACGGCCGCTCTGGAAACACCATATATTTT. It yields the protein CASSLDGRSGNTIYF.

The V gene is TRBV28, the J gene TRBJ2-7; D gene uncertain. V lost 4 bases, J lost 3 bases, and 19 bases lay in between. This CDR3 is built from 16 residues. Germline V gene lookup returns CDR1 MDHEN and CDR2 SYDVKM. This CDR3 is CASSSIFASLFYEQYF. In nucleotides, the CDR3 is TGTGCCAGCAGTTCAATATTCGCCAGCCTCTTCTACGAGCAGTACTTC.

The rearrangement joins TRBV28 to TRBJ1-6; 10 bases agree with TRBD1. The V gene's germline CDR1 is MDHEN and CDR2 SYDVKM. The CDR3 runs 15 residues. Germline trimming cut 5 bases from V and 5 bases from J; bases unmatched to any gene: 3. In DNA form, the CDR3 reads TGTGCCAGCAGTCCGGGGACAGGGGATAATTCACCCCTCCACTTT. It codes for CASSPGTGDNSPLHF.

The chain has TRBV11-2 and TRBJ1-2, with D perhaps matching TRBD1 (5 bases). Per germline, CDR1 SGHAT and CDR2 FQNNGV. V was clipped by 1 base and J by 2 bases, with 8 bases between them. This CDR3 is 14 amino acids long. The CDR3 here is CASSLGRQNYGYTF. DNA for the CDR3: TGTGCCAGCAGCTTAGGAAGACAGAACTATGGCTACACCTTC.

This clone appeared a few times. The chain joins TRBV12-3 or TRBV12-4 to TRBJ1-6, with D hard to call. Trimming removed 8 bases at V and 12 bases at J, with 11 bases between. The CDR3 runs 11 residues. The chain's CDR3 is CASGRRGPLHF. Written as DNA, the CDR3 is TGTGCCAGCGGCCGACGGGGACCCCTCCACTTT.

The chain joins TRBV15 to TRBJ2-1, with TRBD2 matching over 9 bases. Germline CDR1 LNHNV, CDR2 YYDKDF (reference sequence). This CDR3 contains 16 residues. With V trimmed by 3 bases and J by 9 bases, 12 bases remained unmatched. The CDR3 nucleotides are TGTGCCACCAGCAGGACGACTAGCGGAGGGACTAGTGAGCAGTTCTTC. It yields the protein CATSRTTSGGTSEQFF. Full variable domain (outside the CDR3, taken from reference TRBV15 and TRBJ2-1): DAMVIQNPRYQVTQFGKPVTLSCSQTLNHNVMYWYQQKSSQAPKLLFHYYDKDFNNEADTPDNFQSRRPNTSFCFLDIRSPGLGDTAMYLCATSRTTSGGTSEQFFGPGTRLTVL.

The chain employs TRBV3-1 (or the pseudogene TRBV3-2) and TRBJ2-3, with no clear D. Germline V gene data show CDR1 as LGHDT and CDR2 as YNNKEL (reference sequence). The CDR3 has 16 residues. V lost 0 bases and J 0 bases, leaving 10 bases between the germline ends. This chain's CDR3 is CASSQEKTASTDTQYF. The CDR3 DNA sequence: TGTGCCAGCAGCCAAGAAAAAACAGCTAGCACAGATACGCAGTATTTT.

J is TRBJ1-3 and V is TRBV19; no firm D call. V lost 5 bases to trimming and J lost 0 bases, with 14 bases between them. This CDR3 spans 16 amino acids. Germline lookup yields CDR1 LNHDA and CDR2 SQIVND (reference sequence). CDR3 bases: TGTGCCAGTAGTCAGGTGGACGTTAGCTCTGGAAACACCATATATTTT. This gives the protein CASSQVDVSSGNTIYF.

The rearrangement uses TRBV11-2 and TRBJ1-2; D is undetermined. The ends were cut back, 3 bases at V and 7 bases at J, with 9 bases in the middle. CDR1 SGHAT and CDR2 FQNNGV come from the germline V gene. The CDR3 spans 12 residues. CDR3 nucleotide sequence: TGTGCCAGCAGCTTTAAGGGCTTTGGCTACACCTTC. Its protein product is CASSFKGFGYTF.

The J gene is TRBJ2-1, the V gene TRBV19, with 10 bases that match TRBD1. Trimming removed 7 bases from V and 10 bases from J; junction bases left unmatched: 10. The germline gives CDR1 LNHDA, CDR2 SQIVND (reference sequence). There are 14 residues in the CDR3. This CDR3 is CASTGTGALWEQFF. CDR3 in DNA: TGTGCCAGTACTGGGACAGGGGCGCTTTGGGAGCAGTTCTTC.

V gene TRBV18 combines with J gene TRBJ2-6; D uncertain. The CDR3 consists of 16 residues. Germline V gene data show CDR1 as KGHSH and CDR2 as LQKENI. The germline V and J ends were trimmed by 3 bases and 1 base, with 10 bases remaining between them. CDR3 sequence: CASSPLQESGANVLTF. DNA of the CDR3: TGTGCCAGCTCACCGCTTCAGGAGTCTGGGGCCAACGTCCTGACTTTC.

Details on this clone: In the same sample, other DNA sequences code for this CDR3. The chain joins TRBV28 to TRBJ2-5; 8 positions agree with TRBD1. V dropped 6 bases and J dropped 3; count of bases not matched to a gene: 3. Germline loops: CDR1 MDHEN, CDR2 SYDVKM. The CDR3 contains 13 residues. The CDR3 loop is CASRGQGEETQYF. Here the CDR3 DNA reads TGTGCCAGCAGAGGACAGGGAGAAGAGACCCAGTACTTC.

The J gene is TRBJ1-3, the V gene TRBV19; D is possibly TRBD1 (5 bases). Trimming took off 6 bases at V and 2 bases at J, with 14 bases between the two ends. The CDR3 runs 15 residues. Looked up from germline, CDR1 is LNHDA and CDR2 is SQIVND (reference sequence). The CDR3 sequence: CASSVGRSTGNTIYF. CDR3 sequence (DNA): TGTGCCAGTAGCGTGGGACGGTCAACTGGAAACACCATATATTTT.

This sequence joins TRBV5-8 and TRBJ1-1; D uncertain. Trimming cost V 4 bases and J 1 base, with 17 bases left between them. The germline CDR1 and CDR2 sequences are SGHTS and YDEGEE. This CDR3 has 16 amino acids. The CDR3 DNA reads TGTGCCAGCAGCCATACCCTCGGACGGGGGAACACTGAAGCTTTCTTT. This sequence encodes CASSHTLGRGNTEAFF.

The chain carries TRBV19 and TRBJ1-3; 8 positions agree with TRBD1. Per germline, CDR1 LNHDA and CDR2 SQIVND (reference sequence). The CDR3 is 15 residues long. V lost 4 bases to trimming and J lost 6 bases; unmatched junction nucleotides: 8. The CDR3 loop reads CASSTRTGRANTIYF. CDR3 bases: TGTGCCAGTAGTACCCGGACAGGGCGCGCAAACACCATATATTTT.

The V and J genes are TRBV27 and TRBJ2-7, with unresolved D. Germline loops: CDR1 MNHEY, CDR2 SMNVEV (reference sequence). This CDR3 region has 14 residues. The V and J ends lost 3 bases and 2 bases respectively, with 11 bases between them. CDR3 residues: CASSFTPPPYEQYF. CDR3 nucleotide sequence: TGTGCCAGCAGTTTTACCCCTCCCCCCTACGAGCAGTACTTC.

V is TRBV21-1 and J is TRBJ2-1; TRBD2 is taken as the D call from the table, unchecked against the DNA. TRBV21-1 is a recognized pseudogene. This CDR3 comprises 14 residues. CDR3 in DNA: TGTGCCAGCAGCACTCGAGCGGGGTTAAATGAGCAGTTCTTC. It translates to CASSTRAGLNEQFF.

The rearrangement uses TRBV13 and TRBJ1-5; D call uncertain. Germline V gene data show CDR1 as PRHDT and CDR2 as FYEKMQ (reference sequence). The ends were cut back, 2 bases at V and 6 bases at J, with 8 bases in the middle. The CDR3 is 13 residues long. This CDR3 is CASSLQAGQPQHF. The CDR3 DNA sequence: TGTGCCAGCAGCTTACAGGCTGGTCAGCCCCAGCATTTT.

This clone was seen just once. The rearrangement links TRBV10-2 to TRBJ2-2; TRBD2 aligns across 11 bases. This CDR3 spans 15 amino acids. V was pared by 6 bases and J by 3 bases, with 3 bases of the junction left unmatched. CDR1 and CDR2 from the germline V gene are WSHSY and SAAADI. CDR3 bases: TGCGCCAGCAGGCGGGGACTAGCGGACACCGGGGAGCTGTTTTTT. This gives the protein CASRRGLADTGELFF.

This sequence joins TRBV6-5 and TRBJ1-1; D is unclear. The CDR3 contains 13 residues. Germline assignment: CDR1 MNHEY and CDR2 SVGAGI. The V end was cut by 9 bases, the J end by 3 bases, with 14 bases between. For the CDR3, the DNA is TGTGCCAGTGGCCTTGAGAGGGACACTGAAGCTTTCTTT. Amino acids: CASGLERDTEAFF.